This T cell receptor beta chain was identified during a study of cytomegalovirus exposure and HLA in healthy donors. Study-level information: Ancestry clustering placed more than 80% of several hundred genotyped donors in the Caucasian-associated cluster.

In regard to this clone: The antigen remains undetermined.

Study outcomes and limitations: Reportedly, HLA-A and HLA-B alleles of most subjects were accurately predicted from TCR beta. Analysis was carried out at a later point, and it linked a missense DCLRE1C variant to TCR beta V- and J-gene trimming. Presence/absence results assume similar sequencing depth per donor, which may not hold.

The CDR3 has 12 residues. The junction had 1 base not matched to a gene; V was cut back by 5 bases and J by 3 bases. The germline V gene encodes CDR1 SEHNR and CDR2 FQNEAQ (reference sequence). Use of 60 Vbeta and 13 Jbeta primers characterized the PCR. Sequencing used immunoSEQ multiplex PCR; TCRdb keeps in-frame clones, though not all of them. The table for this sample gives 150,000 to 200,000 clones. This chain joins TRBV7-9 and TRBJ2-7, with 7 bases matching TRBD2. The TCR sequence derives from an older woman in good health and CMV-seronegative. The sample taken for sequencing was PBMCs. CDR3 region: CASSRGDYEQYF. CDR3 DNA: TGTGCCAGCAGCCGGGGGGACTACGAGCAGTACTTC. The whole variable domain, filled in from reference TRBV7-9 and TRBJ2-7, reads DTGVSQNPRHKITKRGQNVTFRCDPISEHNRLYWYRQTLGQGPEFLTYFQNEAQLEKSRLLSDRFSAERPKGSFSTLEIQRTEQGDSAMYLCASSRGDYEQYFGPGTRLTVT.